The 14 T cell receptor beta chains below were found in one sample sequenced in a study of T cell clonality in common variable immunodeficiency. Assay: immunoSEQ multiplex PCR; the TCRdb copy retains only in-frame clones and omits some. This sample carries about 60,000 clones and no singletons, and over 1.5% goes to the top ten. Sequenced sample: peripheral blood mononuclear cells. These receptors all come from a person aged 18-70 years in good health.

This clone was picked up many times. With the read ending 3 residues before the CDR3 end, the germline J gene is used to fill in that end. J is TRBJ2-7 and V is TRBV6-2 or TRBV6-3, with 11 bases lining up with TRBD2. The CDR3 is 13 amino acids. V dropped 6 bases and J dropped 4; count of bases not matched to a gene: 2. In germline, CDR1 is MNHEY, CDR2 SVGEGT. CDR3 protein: CASRGLAVYEQYF. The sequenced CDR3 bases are TGTGCCAGCAGGGGACTAGCGGTGTACGAG.

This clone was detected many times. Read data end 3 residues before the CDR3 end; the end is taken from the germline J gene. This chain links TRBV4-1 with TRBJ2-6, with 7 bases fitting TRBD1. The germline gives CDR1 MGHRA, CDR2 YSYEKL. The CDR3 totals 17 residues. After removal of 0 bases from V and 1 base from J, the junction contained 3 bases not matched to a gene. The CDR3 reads CASSQEPDRSGANVLTF. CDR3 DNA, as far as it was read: TGCGCCAGCAGCCAAGAACCGGACAGGTCTGGGGCCAACGTC.

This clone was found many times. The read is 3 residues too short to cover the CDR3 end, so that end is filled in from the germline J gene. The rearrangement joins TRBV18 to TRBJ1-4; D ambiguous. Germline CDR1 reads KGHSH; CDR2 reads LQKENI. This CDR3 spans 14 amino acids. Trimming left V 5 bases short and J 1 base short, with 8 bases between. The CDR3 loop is CASSSTLTNEKLFF. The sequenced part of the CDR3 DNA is TGTGCCAGCTCATCGACATTAACTAATGAAAAA.

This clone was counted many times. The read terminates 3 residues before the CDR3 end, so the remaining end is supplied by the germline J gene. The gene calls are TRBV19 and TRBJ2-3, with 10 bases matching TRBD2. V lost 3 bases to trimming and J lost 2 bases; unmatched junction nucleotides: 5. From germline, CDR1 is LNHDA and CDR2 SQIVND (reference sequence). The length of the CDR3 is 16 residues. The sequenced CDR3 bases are TGTGCCAGTAGTATGCTAGCGGGAGTTACCACAGATACG. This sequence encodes CASSMLAGVTTDT. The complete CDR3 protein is CASSMLAGVTTDTQYF.

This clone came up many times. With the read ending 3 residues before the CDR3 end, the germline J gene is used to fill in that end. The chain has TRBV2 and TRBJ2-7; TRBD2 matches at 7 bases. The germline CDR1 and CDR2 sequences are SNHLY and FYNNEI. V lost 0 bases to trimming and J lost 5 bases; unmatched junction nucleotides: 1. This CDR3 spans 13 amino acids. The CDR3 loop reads CASSEARGNEQYF. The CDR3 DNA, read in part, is TGTGCCAGCAGTGAAGCGCGGGGGAACGAG.

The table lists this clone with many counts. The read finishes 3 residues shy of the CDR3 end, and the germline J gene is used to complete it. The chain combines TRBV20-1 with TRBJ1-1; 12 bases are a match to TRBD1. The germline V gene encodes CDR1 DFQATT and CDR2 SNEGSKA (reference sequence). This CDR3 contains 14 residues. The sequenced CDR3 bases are TGCAGTGCTAGAGCCCGGGACAGGGGGCGCGGC. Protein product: CSARARDRGRG. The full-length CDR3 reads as CSARARDRGRGAFF.

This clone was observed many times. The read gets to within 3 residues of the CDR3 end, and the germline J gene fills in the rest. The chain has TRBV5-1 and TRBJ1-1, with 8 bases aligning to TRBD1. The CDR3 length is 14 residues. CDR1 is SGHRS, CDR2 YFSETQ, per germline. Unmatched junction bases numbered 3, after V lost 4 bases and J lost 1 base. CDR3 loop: CASSTGQGNTEAFF. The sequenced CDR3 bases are TGCGCCAGCAGCACAGGACAGGGGAACACTGAA.

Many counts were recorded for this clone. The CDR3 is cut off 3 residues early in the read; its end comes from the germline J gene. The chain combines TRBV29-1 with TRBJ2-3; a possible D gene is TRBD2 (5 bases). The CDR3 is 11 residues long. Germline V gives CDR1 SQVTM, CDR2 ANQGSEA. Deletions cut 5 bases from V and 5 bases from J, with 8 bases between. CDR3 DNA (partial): TGCAGCGTTCCTAGCCGAGATACG. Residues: CSVPSRDT. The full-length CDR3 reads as CSVPSRDTQYF.

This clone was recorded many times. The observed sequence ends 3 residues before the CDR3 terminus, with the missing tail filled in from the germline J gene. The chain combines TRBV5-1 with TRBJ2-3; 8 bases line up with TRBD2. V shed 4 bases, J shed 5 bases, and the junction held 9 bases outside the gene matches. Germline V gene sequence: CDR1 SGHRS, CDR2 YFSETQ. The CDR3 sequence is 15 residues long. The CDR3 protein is CASSTMAGGIDTQYF. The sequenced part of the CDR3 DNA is TGCGCCAGCAGCACTATGGCGGGAGGAATAGATACG.

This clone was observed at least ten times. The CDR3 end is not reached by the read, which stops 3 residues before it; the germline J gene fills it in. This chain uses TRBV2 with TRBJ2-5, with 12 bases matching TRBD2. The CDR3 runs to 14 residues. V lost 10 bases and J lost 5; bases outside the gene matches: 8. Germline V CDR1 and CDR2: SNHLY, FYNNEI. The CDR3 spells CATRLAGVVETQYF. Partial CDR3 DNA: TGTGCCACCAGACTAGCGGGAGTGGTGGAGACC. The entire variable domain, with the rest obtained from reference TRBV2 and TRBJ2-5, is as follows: EPEVTQTPSHQVTQMGQEVILRCVPISNHLYFYWYRQILGQKVEFLVSFYNNEISEKSEIFDDQFSVERPDGSNFTLKIRSTKLEDSAMYFCATRLAGVVETQYFGPGTRLLVL.

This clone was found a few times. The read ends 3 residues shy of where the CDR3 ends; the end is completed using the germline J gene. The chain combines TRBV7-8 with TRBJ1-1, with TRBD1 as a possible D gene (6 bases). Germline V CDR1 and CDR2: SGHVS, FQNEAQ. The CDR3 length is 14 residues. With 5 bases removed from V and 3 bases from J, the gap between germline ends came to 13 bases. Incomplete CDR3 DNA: TGTGCCAGCAGCCCAGACAGGTTTGACACTGAA. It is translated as CASSPDRFDTE. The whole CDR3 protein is CASSPDRFDTEAFF.

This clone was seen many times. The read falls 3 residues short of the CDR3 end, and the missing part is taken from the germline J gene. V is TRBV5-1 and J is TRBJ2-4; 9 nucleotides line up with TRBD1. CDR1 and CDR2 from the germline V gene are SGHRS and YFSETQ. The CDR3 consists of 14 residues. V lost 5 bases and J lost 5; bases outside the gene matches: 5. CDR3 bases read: TGCGCCAGCAGAAGTACAGGGGGCCAAAACATT. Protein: CASRSTGGQNI. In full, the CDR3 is CASRSTGGQNIQYF.

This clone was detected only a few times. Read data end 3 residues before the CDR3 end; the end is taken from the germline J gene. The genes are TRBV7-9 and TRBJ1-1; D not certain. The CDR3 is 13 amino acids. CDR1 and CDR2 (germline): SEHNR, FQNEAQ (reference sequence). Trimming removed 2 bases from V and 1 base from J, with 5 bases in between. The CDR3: CASSLQANTEAFF. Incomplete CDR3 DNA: TGTGCCAGCAGCTTACAGGCGAACACTGAA.

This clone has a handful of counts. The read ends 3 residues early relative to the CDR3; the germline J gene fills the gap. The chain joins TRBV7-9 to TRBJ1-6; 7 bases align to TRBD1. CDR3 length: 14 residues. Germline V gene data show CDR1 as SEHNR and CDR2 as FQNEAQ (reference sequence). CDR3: CASSLSGGRITLHF. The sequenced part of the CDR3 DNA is TGTGCCAGCAGCTTATCAGGGGGAAGAATAACC. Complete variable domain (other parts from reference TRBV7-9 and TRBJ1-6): DTGVSQNPRHKITKRGQNVTFRCDPISEHNRLYWYRQTLGQGPEFLTYFQNEAQLEKSRLLSDRFSAERPKGSFSTLEIQRTEQGDSAMYLCASSLSGGRITLHFGNGTRLTVT.